This TCR beta chain originates from a study of CD4 and CD8 cells across lung adenocarcinoma regions. Per the germline V gene, CDR1 is SGHTA and CDR2 is FQGNSA. Germline trimming cut 5 bases from V and 7 bases from J; bases unmatched to any gene: 12. This CDR3 spans 16 amino acids. TCRdb re-derived calls from the PCR reads in MiXCR, one entry per CDR3 protein. The sample lists thousands of distinct CDR3 sequences, 40% to 55% occurring once. By share, this clonotype ranks as medium-sized. Samples came from patients with localized non-small cell lung adenocarcinoma. The clonotype was recovered from a male donor with lung adenocarcinoma. The CD4 and CD8 labels of this study may be unreliable. This chain connects TRBV7-2 to TRBJ2-1; 9 bases fit TRBD2. The sample taken for sequencing was CD4+ T cells from the margin of a lung tumor. CDR3 amino acids: CASSPLLDSGRNEQFF. The CDR3 DNA follows: TGTGCCAGCAGCCCTTTGTTGGATAGCGGGAGAAATGAGCAGTTCTTC. The entire variable domain, with the rest obtained from reference TRBV7-2 and TRBJ2-1, is as follows: GAGVSQSPSNKVTEKGKDVELRCDPISGHTALYWYRQSLGQGLEFLIYFQGNSAPDKSGLPSDRFSAERTGGSVSTLTIQRTQQEDSAVYLCASSPLLDSGRNEQFFGPGTRLTVL.